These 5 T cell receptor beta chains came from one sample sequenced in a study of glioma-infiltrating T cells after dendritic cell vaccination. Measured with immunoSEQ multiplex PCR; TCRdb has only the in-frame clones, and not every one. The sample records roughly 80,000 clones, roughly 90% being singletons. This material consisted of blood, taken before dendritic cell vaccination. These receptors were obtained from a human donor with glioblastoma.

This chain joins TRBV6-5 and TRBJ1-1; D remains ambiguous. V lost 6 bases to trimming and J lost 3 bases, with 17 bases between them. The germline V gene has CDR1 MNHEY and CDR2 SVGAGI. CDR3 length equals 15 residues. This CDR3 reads CASSPLGSGDTEAFF. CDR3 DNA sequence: TGTGCCAGCAGCCCCCTAGGGAGTGGGGACACTGAAGCTTTCTTT.

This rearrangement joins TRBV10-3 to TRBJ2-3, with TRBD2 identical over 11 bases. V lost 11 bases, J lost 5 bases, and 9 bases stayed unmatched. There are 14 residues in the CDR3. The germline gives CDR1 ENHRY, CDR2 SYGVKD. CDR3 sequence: CAASPGTSGDTQYF. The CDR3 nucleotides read TGTGCCGCTAGCCCCGGGACTAGCGGAGATACGCAGTATTTT.

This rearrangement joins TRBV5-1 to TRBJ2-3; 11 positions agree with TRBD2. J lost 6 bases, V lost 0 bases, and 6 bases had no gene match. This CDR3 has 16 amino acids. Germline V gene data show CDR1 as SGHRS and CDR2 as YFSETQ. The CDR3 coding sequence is TGCGCCAGCAGCTTGGTGGCTAGCGGGAGGATTGATACGCAGTATTTT. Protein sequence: CASSLVASGRIDTQYF.

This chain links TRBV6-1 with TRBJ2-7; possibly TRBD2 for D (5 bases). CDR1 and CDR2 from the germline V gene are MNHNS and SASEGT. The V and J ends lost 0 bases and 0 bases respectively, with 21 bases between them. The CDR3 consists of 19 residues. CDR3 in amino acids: CASSEARITIGLNSYEQYF. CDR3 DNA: TGTGCCAGCAGTGAAGCGAGAATTACAATCGGACTCAACTCCTACGAGCAGTACTTC.

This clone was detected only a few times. The CDR3 nucleotides read TGTGCCAGCTCACCCCCAGGGCGTGGAACTGAAGCTTTCTTT. It specifies CASSPPGRGTEAFF. The J gene is TRBJ1-1, the V gene TRBV18; TRBD1 is a possible D gene (5 bases). CDR1 is KGHSH and CDR2 is LQKENI in the germline V gene. Deletions cut 3 bases from V and 5 bases from J, with 13 bases between. The CDR3 loop spans 14 amino acids.